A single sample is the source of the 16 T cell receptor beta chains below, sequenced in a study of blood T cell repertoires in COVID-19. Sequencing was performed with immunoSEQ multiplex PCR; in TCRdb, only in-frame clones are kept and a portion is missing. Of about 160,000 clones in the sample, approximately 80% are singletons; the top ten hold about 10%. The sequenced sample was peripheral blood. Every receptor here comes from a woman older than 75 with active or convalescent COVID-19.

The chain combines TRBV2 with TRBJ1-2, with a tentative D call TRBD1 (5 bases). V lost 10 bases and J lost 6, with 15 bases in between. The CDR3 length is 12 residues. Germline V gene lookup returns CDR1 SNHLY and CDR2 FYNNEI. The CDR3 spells CATAGEPHGYTF. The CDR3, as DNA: TGTGCCACCGCGGGGGAACCTCATGGCTACACCTTC. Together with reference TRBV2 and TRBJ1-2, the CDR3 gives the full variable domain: EPEVTQTPSHQVTQMGQEVILRCVPISNHLYFYWYRQILGQKVEFLVSFYNNEISEKSEIFDDQFSVERPDGSNFTLKIRSTKLEDSAMYFCATAGEPHGYTFGSGTRLTVV.

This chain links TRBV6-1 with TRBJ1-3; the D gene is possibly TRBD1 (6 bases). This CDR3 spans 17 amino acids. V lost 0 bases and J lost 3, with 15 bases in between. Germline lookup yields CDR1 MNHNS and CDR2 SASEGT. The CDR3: CASSEADSGSGGNTIYF. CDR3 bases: TGTGCCAGCAGTGAAGCGGACAGTGGGTCGGGTGGAAACACCATATATTTT.

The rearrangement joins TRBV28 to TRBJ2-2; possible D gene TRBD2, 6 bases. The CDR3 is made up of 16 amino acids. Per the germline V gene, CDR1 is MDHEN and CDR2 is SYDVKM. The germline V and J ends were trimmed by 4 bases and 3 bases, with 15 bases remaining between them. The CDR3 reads CASSYASGGYTGELFF. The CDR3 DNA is TGTGCCAGCAGTTACGCTAGTGGGGGGTACACCGGGGAGCTGTTTTTT.

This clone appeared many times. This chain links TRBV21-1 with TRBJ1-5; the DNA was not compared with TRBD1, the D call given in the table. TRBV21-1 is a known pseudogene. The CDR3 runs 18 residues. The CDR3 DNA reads TGTGCCAGCAGCAATAATCTCGGGGGACAGGGGGCGGAGCAGCCCCAGCATTTT. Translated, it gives CASSNNLGGQGAEQPQHF.

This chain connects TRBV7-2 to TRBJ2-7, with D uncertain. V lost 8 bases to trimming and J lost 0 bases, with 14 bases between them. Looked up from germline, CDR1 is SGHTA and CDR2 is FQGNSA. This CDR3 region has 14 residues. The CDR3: CASLSLSSSYEQYF. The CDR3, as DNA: TGTGCCAGCCTCAGCTTATCTAGCTCCTACGAGCAGTACTTC. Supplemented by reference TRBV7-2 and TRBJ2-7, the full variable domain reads GAGVSQSPSNKVTEKGKDVELRCDPISGHTALYWYRQSLGQGLEFLIYFQGNSAPDKSGLPSDRFSAERTGGSVSTLTIQRTQQEDSAVYLCASLSLSSSYEQYFGPGTRLTVT.

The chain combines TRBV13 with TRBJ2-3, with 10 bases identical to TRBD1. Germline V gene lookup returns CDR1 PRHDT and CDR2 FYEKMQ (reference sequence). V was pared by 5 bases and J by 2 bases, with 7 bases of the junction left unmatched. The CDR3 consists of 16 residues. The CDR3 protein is CASSARDRGYTDTQYF. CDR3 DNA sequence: TGTGCCAGCAGCGCCCGGGACAGGGGTTACACAGATACGCAGTATTTT.

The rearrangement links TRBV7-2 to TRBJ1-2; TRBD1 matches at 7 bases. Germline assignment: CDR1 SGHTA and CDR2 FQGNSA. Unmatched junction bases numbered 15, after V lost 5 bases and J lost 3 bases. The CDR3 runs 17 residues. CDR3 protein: CASSGRQGSPSDYGYTF. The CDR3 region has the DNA TGTGCCAGCAGCGGGAGACAGGGATCTCCTAGTGACTATGGCTACACCTTC. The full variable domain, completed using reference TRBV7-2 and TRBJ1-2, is GAGVSQSPSNKVTEKGKDVELRCDPISGHTALYWYRQSLGQGLEFLIYFQGNSAPDKSGLPSDRFSAERTGGSVSTLTIQRTQQEDSAVYLCASSGRQGSPSDYGYTFGSGTRLTVV.

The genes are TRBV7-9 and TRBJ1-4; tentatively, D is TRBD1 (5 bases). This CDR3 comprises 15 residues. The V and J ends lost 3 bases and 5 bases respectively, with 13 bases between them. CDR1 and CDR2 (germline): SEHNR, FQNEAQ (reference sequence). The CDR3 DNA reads TGTGCCAGCAGCTTTGGGGGGTCCCAAAATGAAAAACTGTTTTTT. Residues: CASSFGGSQNEKLFF.

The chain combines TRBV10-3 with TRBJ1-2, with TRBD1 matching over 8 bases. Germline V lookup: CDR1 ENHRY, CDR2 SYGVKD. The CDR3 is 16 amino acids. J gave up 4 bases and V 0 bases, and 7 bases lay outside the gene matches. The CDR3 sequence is CAISESTRTGLYGYTF. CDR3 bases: TGTGCCATCAGTGAGTCGACTCGGACAGGGCTCTATGGCTACACCTTC.

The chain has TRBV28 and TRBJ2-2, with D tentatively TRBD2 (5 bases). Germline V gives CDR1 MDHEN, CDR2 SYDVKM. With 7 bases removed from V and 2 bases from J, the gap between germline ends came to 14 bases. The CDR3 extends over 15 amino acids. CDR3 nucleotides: TGTGCCAGCATGAAGGGAGCTCCAAACACCGGGGAGCTGTTTTTT. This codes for CASMKGAPNTGELFF.

This chain's CDR3 is CASSREPSGQETQYF. For the CDR3, the DNA is TGTGCCAGCAGCCGAGAACCTAGCGGGCAAGAGACCCAGTACTTC. The V and J genes are TRBV5-8 and TRBJ2-5, with 8 bases that match TRBD2. This CDR3 is 15 amino acids long. CDR1 and CDR2 from the germline V gene are SGHTS and YDEGEE. The V and J ends lost 4 bases and 2 bases, in that order; junction bases with no gene match: 7.

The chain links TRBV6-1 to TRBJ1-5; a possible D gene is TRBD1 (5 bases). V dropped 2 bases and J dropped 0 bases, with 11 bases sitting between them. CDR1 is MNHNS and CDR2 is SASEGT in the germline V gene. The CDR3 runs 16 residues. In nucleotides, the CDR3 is TGTGCCAGCAGTGAAAACAGGCAATATAGCAATCAGCCCCAGCATTTT. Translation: CASSENRQYSNQPQHF.

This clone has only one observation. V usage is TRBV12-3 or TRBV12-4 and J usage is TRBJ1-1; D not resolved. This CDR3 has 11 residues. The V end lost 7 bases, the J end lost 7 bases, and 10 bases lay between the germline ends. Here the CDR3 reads CASTVGDEAFF. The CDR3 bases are TGTGCCAGCACCGTCGGGGATGAAGCTTTCTTT.

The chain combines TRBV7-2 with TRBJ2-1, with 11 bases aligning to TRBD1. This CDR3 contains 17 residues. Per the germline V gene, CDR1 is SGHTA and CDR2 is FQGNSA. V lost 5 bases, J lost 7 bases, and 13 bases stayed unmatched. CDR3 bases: TGTGCCAGCAGCCCCCGAGCCGGGACAGGGGGGATGAATGAGCAGTTCTTC. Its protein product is CASSPRAGTGGMNEQFF.

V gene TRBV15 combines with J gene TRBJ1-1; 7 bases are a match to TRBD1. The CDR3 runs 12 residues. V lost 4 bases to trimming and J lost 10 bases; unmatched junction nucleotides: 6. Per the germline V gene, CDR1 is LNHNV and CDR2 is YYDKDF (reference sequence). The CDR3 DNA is TGTGCCACCAGCACAACGACAGGGATAGCTTTCTTT. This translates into CATSTTTGIAFF. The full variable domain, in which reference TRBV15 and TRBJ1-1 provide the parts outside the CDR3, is DAMVIQNPRYQVTQFGKPVTLSCSQTLNHNVMYWYQQKSSQAPKLLFHYYDKDFNNEADTPDNFQSRRPNTSFCFLDIRSPGLGDTAMYLCATSTTTGIAFFGQGTRLTVV.

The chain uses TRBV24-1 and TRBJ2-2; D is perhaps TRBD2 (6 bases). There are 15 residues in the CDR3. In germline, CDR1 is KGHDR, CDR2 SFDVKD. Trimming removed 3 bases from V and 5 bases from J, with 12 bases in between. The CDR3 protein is CATSDPRDLTGELFF. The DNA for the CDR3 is TGTGCCACCAGTGATCCCCGGGACTTGACCGGGGAGCTGTTTTTT.